The entry below gives a single T cell receptor beta chain sequence along with its context. What it binds is not known. The data stem from a study of TIL therapy for anti-PD-1-resistant metastatic lung cancer. Findings and caveats of the study: Infused TIL clonotypes partially replaced the baseline blood repertoire, then decayed over months. Treatment-naive, never-smoker and oncogene-addicted patients were overrepresented in this highly selected cohort.

This was the immunoSEQ v3 assay. Sequencing depth was about 2 million read pairs for survey level, about 5-6.5 million for deep. Produced via immunoSEQ multiplex PCR; TCRdb's table is partial and in-frame only. The sample holds approximately 17,000 clones; over 75% are singletons and the top ten take 7.4%. Time point of the sample: pre-treatment sample, taken before nivolumab and TIL therapy. Looked up from germline, CDR1 is GTSNPN and CDR2 is SVGIG (reference sequence). V was clipped by 4 bases and J by 5 bases, with 12 bases between them. This CDR3 is built from 12 residues. The TCR sequence derives from a person aged 25 to 80 with non-small cell lung cancer. The sequencing here drew on blood, taken at baseline. The chain combines TRBV30 with TRBJ2-7; possible D gene TRBD2, 6 bases. CDR3 DNA: TGTGCCTGGATTGACTGGAGGGACGAGCAGTACTTC. Protein product: CAWIDWRDEQYF.